Given below is one T cell receptor (beta chain) in context. Sequencing used immunoSEQ multiplex PCR; TCRdb keeps in-frame clones, though not all of them. The sample contains approximately 350,000 clones, 85% to 90% of which appear only once. Those enrolled, adults aged roughly 18 to 89 years, came from about two dozen US areas. Clinical history reported by participants formed the basis on which cohorts were assigned. Recovered participants had two consecutive negative NP/OP PCR tests, healthcare professional clearance, or symptom resolution. This CDR3 contains 13 residues. CDR1 is WNHNN and CDR2 is SYGVQD in the germline V gene (reference sequence). The ends were cut back, 5 bases at V and 10 bases at J, with 15 bases in the middle. The data are from a study of blood T cell repertoires in COVID-19.

The rearrangement links TRBV10-1 to TRBJ2-1; D might be TRBD2 (5 bases). This TCR derives from a man younger than 30 who had recovered from COVID-19. Sample: PBMCs or T cells enriched from blood (not recorded which). The CDR3 DNA reads as TGCGCCAGCAGTCGGGCGACTATAGGCGAGCAGTTCTTC. Translation: CASSRATIGEQFF.